This is a list of T cell receptor beta chains from one sample in a study of T cell responses to AZD1222 COVID-19 vaccine. Clones were sequenced by immunoSEQ multiplex PCR, and TCRdb holds only the in-frame ones, with some missing. The data hold approximately 170,000 clones, with 91% observed a single time. The specimen comprised peripheral blood, sampled on day 0 of AZD1222 vaccination. Receptors were obtained from an adult in good health. The CDR3 runs from the conserved cysteine through the conserved F or W. D genes are given only for firm matches. Expanded clones get a size class; other rows say once, few or many, or leave the size out.

D	size	V	J	CDR3	DNA
NA	NA	TRBV10-2	TRBJ1-1	CASVNKGFLSTEAFF	TGCGCCAGCGTTAACAAAGGGTTCCTGAGCACTGAAGCTTTCTTT
NA	NA	TRBV6-5	TRBJ1-2	CASSQTGPEGDGYTF	TGTGCCAGCAGTCAGACCGGGCCAGAGGGAGATGGCTACACCTTC
NA	NA	TRBV5-8	TRBJ1-5	CASSVSHGSHQPQHF	TGTGCCAGCAGCGTATCCCACGGCAGCCATCAGCCCCAGCATTTT
NA	NA	TRBV7-3	TRBJ1-2	CASSQGGGYTF	TGTGCCAGCAGCCAAGGCGGCGGCTACACCTTC
TRBD1	once	TRBV28	TRBJ2-5	CASSLQGGGRETQYF	TGTGCCAGCAGCCTACAGGGGGGAGGACGGGAGACCCAGTACTTC
TRBD2	NA	TRBV4-1	TRBJ2-7	CASSQVRTSGSYEQYF	TGCGCCAGCAGCCAGGTTCGGACTAGCGGGAGCTACGAGCAGTACTTC
NA	NA	TRBV7-3	TRBJ2-1	CASSARGLDEQFF	TGTGCCAGCAGCGCGCGGGGACTGGATGAGCAGTTCTTC
NA	once	TRBV10-1	TRBJ2-3	CASCNSGPQYF	TGCGCCAGCTGCAACTCAGGACCGCAGTATTTT
NA	NA	TRBV19	TRBJ1-5	CASSMESSGRDQPQHF	TGTGCCAGTAGTATGGAGTCTTCGGGGCGGGATCAGCCCCAGCATTTT
NA	once	TRBV5-4	TRBJ2-6	CASRSVGTGANVLTF	TGTGCCAGCAGGTCCGTCGGGACTGGGGCCAACGTCCTGACTTTC
TRBD1	NA	TRBV5-1	TRBJ1-6	CASSTAGTGGNSPLHF	TGCGCCAGCAGCACAGCCGGGACAGGGGGAAATTCACCCCTCCACTTT
TRBD1	NA	TRBV18	TRBJ1-3	CASSPLGQGNTIYF	TGTGCCAGCTCACCACTGGGACAGGGAAACACCATATATTTT
TRBD1	NA	TRBV3-1/TRBV3-2	TRBJ2-7	CASSLLDRGEQYF	TGTGCCAGCAGCCTTCTGGACAGGGGAGAGCAGTACTTC
TRBD1	NA	TRBV5-5	TRBJ2-1	CASSFDLRQGSSEQFF	TGTGCCAGCAGCTTTGATTTGAGACAGGGAAGTAGTGAGCAGTTCTTC
NA	NA	TRBV2	TRBJ1-5	CASSTQSRLNQPQHF	TGTGCCAGCAGCACTCAGTCCAGACTAAATCAGCCCCAGCATTTT
TRBD2	NA	TRBV10-3	TRBJ2-1	CAARSSGSFSDEQFF	TGTGCCGCCAGGTCCAGCGGGAGTTTCAGTGATGAGCAGTTCTTC
NA	NA	TRBV3-1/TRBV3-2	TRBJ1-5	CASSQEWGGEQPQHF	TGTGCCAGCAGCCAAGAATGGGGGGGCGAGCAGCCCCAGCATTTT
NA	NA	TRBV30	TRBJ2-2	CAWSLRSYTGELFF	TGTGCCTGGAGTTTGAGGTCTTACACCGGGGAGCTGTTTTTT
TRBD1	NA	TRBV19	TRBJ1-2	CASRRTGEGNYGYTF	TGTGCCAGTAGGCGCACAGGGGAGGGGAACTATGGCTACACCTTC
NA	NA	TRBV10-3	TRBJ2-1	CAISTDREGPYNEQFF	TGTGCCATCAGTACCGACAGGGAGGGCCCCTACAATGAGCAGTTCTTC
NA	NA	TRBV2	TRBJ2-1	CASTGYNEQFF	TGTGCCAGCACGGGGTACAATGAGCAGTTCTTC
NA	NA	TRBV19	TRBJ2-1	CASNLQGSLRYNEQFF	TGTGCCAGTAATCTTCAGGGTAGCCTAAGATACAATGAGCAGTTCTTC
NA	NA	TRBV6-2/TRBV6-3	TRBJ1-1	CASSYLFQGSTEAFF	TGTGCCAGCAGTTATTTATTTCAGGGGAGCACTGAAGCTTTCTTT